The 10 T cell receptor beta chains reported below all come from one sample, sequenced in a study of control samples from healthy donors and cancer patients. Produced via immunoSEQ multiplex PCR; TCRdb's table is partial and in-frame only. The sample yields around 80,000 clones, 75% to 95% seen once. Sequencing input: blood. Receptor source: a man aged 50 or older in good health.

The DNA of the CDR3 is TGCGCCAGCAGCCATCAGCCTCCGGAACTTAATGGCTACACCTTC. It yields the protein CASSHQPPELNGYTF. The rearrangement joins TRBV4-1 to TRBJ1-2; D not resolved. CDR3 length equals 15 residues. Trimming removed 3 bases at V and 6 bases at J, with 17 bases between. CDR1 and CDR2 from the germline V gene are MGHRA and YSYEKL.

The chain joins TRBV7-2 to TRBJ1-6; no clear D. V was pared by 1 base and J by 7 bases, with 8 bases between. Germline V lookup: CDR1 SGHTA, CDR2 FQGNSA. The CDR3 sequence is 14 residues long. The CDR3 region is CASSLGLMNSPLHF. The CDR3, as DNA: TGTGCCAGCAGCTTAGGGCTGATGAATTCACCCCTCCACTTT.

The chain joins TRBV2 to TRBJ1-1; TRBD1 is a possible D gene (5 bases). Trimming pared 6 bases from V and 3 bases from J, leaving 11 bases between. The CDR3 totals 13 residues. Germline V gene lookup returns CDR1 SNHLY and CDR2 FYNNEI. The CDR3 DNA follows: TGTGCCAGCAGGGCCTTAGGGGACACTGAAGCTTTCTTT. Protein: CASRALGDTEAFF.

This clone has a single count. The chain carries TRBV6-5 and TRBJ2-7, with a weak D call TRBD2 (6 bases). Trimming shortened V by 6 bases and J by 0 bases, and 9 bases separated the two germline ends. The germline V gene encodes CDR1 MNHEY and CDR2 SVGAGI. The CDR3 length is 13 residues. The DNA for the CDR3 is TGTGCCAGCAGCCAGGGACTCTCCTACGAGCAGTACTTC. Residues: CASSQGLSYEQYF.

The chain couples TRBV27 to TRBJ1-1; no clear D. The CDR3 length is 14 residues. Germline CDR1 MNHEY, CDR2 SMNVEV (reference sequence). V lost 6 bases and J 2 bases, leaving 13 bases between the germline ends. Written as DNA, the CDR3 is TGTGCCAGCAGCTACTTAGACCGAAACACTGAAGCTTTCTTT. As protein: CASSYLDRNTEAFF.

The J gene is TRBJ1-5, the V gene TRBV6-6; D ambiguous. Germline CDR1 MNHNY, CDR2 SVGAGI (reference sequence). Trimming took 5 bases from V and 5 from J, leaving 16 bases between them. The CDR3 contains 15 residues. DNA for the CDR3: TGTGCCAGCAGTACCCCAGACCGGCGCGATCAGCCCCAGCATTTT. As protein: CASSTPDRRDQPQHF.

This clone was detected only once. The chain uses TRBV11-2 and TRBJ2-1, with a possible D match to TRBD1 (6 bases). This CDR3 has 17 amino acids. Trimming stripped 4 bases from V and 4 bases from J, with 20 bases between. From germline, CDR1 is SGHAT and CDR2 FQNNGV. CDR3 sequence: CASSSAPQGSPYNEQFF. CDR3 coding DNA: TGTGCCAGCAGCTCAGCCCCACAGGGTTCTCCGTACAATGAGCAGTTCTTC.

The chain carries TRBV7-9 and TRBJ2-2; D ambiguous. The CDR3 is 12 amino acids. The germline gives CDR1 SEHNR, CDR2 FQNEAQ (reference sequence). V gave up 4 bases and J gave up 4 bases, with 4 bases separating them. The CDR3 DNA follows: TGTGCCAGCAGCTATAGCACCGGGGAGCTGTTTTTT. Protein product: CASSYSTGELFF.

The V and J genes are TRBV5-1 and TRBJ1-2; 9 positions match TRBD1. Germline lookup yields CDR1 SGHRS and CDR2 YFSETQ. The V and J ends lost 3 bases and 1 base, in that order; junction bases with no gene match: 4. This CDR3 contains 15 residues. As DNA, the CDR3 is TGCGCCAGCAGCTCCTCGACAGGGGGTAACTATGGCTACACCTTC. Residues: CASSSSTGGNYGYTF.

This clone was detected once. The chain joins TRBV12-3 or TRBV12-4 to TRBJ2-3, with D hard to call. V gave up 0 bases and J gave up 13 bases, with 11 bases separating them. The CDR3 is made up of 12 amino acids. This chain's CDR3 is CASSLALGLEYF. DNA of the CDR3: TGTGCCAGCAGTTTAGCGCTCGGGCTAGAGTATTTT.